This TCR beta chain stems from a study of identical twins. The study's findings and limits: The models gave estimates that fell short of the out-of-frame TCR alpha sharing seen in monozygotic twins.

This clonotype has just a few counts. Its antigen is currently unknown. V gave up 7 bases and J gave up 1 base; unmatched junction bases: 7. Germline loops: CDR1 MNHNS, CDR2 SASEGT. The CDR3 length is 14 residues. A universal primer site was added by template switching, and unique molecular identifiers were carried by the cDNA. TCRdb re-called the 5' RACE reads through MiXCR, storing one row per CDR3 protein. Among approximately 230,000 distinct CDR3 sequences listed, around 15% were seen once. The sample comprised memory (CD45RO+) T cells sorted from blood. This receptor was identified in a woman aged 18-35 years in good health. This chain links TRBV6-1 with TRBJ2-7; 7 bases are shared with TRBD1. CDR3 DNA: TGTGCCAGCAAGTGGGACAGAATTTCCTACGAGCAGTACTTC. This sequence encodes CASKWDRISYEQYF.